A single sample is the source of the 5 T cell receptor beta chains below, sequenced in a study of cytotoxic CD8 clonotypes in ibrutinib-treated CLL. The repertoire was sequenced with immunoSEQ multiplex PCR; TCRdb's copy has only in-frame clones and lacks some. The sample lists some 150,000 clones, approximately 80% occurring once. The sequencing here drew on PBMCs, taken after 36 months of ibrutinib treatment. Every receptor here comes from a human donor with chronic lymphocytic leukemia.

This chain links TRBV2 with TRBJ1-1; D is ambiguous. CDR3 length: 12 amino acids. Trimming cost V 6 bases and J 1 base, with 6 bases left between them. Germline lookup yields CDR1 SNHLY and CDR2 FYNNEI. The CDR3 bases are TGTGCCAGCAGGCCGGGGAACACTGAAGCTTTCTTT. It translates to CASRPGNTEAFF.

The genes are TRBV5-8 and TRBJ1-5; D is undetermined. The CDR3 runs 15 residues. Germline V gives CDR1 SGHTS, CDR2 YDEGEE. Deletions cut 0 bases from V and 2 bases from J, with 9 bases between. The CDR3 bases are TGTGCCAGCAGCTTGGGGCAGGTGGGCAATCAGCCCCAGCATTTT. This translates into CASSLGQVGNQPQHF.

This chain's CDR3 is CASSWGQGQSEQYF. DNA for the CDR3: TGTGCCAGCAGCTGGGGACAGGGGCAGTCCGAGCAGTACTTC. The chain links TRBV7-9 to TRBJ2-7; 10 bases are a match to TRBD1. Trimming cost V 4 bases and J 6 bases; bases outside gene matches: 6. The germline V gene has CDR1 SEHNR and CDR2 FQNEAQ (reference sequence). The CDR3 length is 14 residues.

This clone has more than one count but fewer than ten. J is TRBJ1-5 and V is TRBV5-6; D is unresolved. The CDR3 spans 14 residues. V shed 1 base and J shed 11 bases, with 16 bases lying between them. Germline CDR1 reads SGHDT; CDR2 reads YYEEEE. CDR3 bases: TGTGCCAGCAGCTTGTTCCCAAGGACCTTGACCCAGCATTTT. This sequence encodes CASSLFPRTLTQHF.

V and J are TRBV27 and TRBJ1-5, with 8 bases matching TRBD1. This CDR3 is 15 amino acids long. Germline V gives CDR1 MNHEY, CDR2 SMNVEV (reference sequence). V trimming: 3 bases; J trimming: 7 bases; junction bases outside the gene matches: 8. Written as DNA, the CDR3 is TGTGCCAGCAGTTTTGGACAGGGAAATCGGCAGCCCCAGCATTTT. This translates into CASSFGQGNRQPQHF.